Following are 26 T cell receptor beta chains from one sample sequenced in a study of blood T cell repertoires in COVID-19. Produced via immunoSEQ multiplex PCR; TCRdb's table is partial and in-frame only. This repertoire shows around 220,000 clones, about 86% found once; its top ten account for about 9.4%. Sequences were obtained from peripheral blood. Source of these receptors: a woman in her forties or fifties with COVID-19, enrolled during active disease.

In the case of this clone: The junction and the germline gene differ at one end; a read error may be behind it. The chain joins TRBV19 to TRBJ2-3; the match to TRBD2 covers 10 bases. Per the germline V gene, CDR1 is LNHDA and CDR2 is SQIVND (reference sequence). The CDR3 covers 13 residues. The chain's CDR3 is CASSIDLLAGLLF. CDR3 in DNA: TGTGCCAGTAGTATAGACCTACTAGCGGGGCTACTATTT.

The rearrangement uses TRBV7-8 and TRBJ2-3, with TRBD1 matching over 11 bases. The length of the CDR3 is 19 residues. The V gene's germline CDR1 is SGHVS and CDR2 FQNEAQ. Trimming at V came to 1 base and at J to 0 bases, leaving 9 bases not matched to a gene. CDR3 residues: CASSLDWTGGLQSTDTQYF. The CDR3 DNA sequence: TGTGCCAGCAGCTTAGATTGGACAGGGGGCCTCCAAAGCACAGATACGCAGTATTTT. The variable domain in full, completed from reference TRBV7-8 and TRBJ2-3, reads GAGVSQSPRYKVAKRGQDVALRCDPISGHVSLFWYQQALGQGPEFLTYFQNEAQLDKSGLPSDRFFAERPEGSVSTLKIQRTQQEDSAVYLCASSLDWTGGLQSTDTQYFGPGTRLTVL.

The rearrangement joins TRBV7-9 to TRBJ2-7; D call uncertain. Germline CDR1 reads SEHNR; CDR2 reads FQNEAQ (reference sequence). The CDR3 totals 13 residues. V was pared by 1 base and J by 2 bases, with 6 bases between. The CDR3 protein is CASSLGSTYEQYF. As DNA, the CDR3 is TGTGCCAGCAGCTTAGGTTCTACCTACGAGCAGTACTTC.

CDR3 sequence reads: CASSLGSSYNEQFF. The CDR3 nucleotides read TGTGCCAGCAGCTTAGGTAGCTCCTACAATGAGCAGTTCTTC. V and J are TRBV7-2 and TRBJ2-1; D is unclear. V shed 1 base and J shed 0 bases, with 4 bases lying between them. CDR3 length equals 14 residues. CDR1 is SGHTA and CDR2 is FQGNSA in the germline V gene.

The rearrangement joins TRBV2 to TRBJ1-5; 9 bases are shared with TRBD1. The CDR3 is 16 amino acids. Germline V gene lookup returns CDR1 SNHLY and CDR2 FYNNEI. The V and J ends lost 4 bases and 6 bases, in that order; junction bases with no gene match: 10. CDR3 sequence reads: CASSALGTGKSQPQHF. As DNA, the CDR3 is TGTGCCAGCAGTGCCCTCGGGACAGGGAAGAGTCAGCCCCAGCATTTT.

This clone was counted once. The chain employs TRBV28 and TRBJ2-3; 7 positions match TRBD1. The J segment lost 3 bases and the V segment lost 5 bases, leaving 5 bases of the junction unmatched. Germline loops: CDR1 MDHEN, CDR2 SYDVKM. The CDR3 runs to 14 residues. The CDR3 bases are TGTGCCAGCAGTCCGGGACAGCTTACAGATACGCAGTATTTT. This encodes CASSPGQLTDTQYF.

This clone was recorded a few times. The chain recombines TRBV27 with TRBJ1-5; D may be TRBD1 (6 bases). The CDR3 totals 14 residues. With 4 bases removed from V and 7 bases from J, the gap between germline ends came to 14 bases. CDR1 is MNHEY and CDR2 is SMNVEV in the germline V gene (reference sequence). The DNA of the CDR3 is TGTGCCAGCAGTTGGGGGGGGCTGGGACAGCCCCAGCATTTT. It yields the protein CASSWGGLGQPQHF.

V is TRBV3-1 (or the pseudogene TRBV3-2) and J is TRBJ2-5, with 14 bases lining up with TRBD2. V gave up 0 bases and J gave up 4 bases; unmatched junction bases: 16. CDR1 and CDR2 (germline): LGHDT, YNNKEL (reference sequence). This CDR3 contains 21 residues. The CDR3 DNA follows: TGTGCCAGCAGCCAAGATCCGGCGACTAGCGGGGGGGCTGTGTGGGGAGAGACCCAGTACTTC. Protein product: CASSQDPATSGGAVWGETQYF.

This clone was counted a single time. The chain joins TRBV24-1 to TRBJ2-7; D gene uncertain. The CDR3 consists of 15 residues. In germline, CDR1 is KGHDR, CDR2 SFDVKD. Trimming took 6 bases from V and 0 from J, leaving 14 bases between them. CDR3 amino acids: CATSRSQTASYEQYF. In nucleotides, the CDR3 is TGTGCCACCAGTAGATCACAGACCGCCTCCTACGAGCAGTACTTC.

The chain couples TRBV6-5 to TRBJ1-1, with D unclear. Trimming took 0 bases from V and 8 from J, leaving 16 bases between them. Per germline, CDR1 MNHEY and CDR2 SVGAGI. This CDR3 has 15 residues. CDR3: CASSYSGGYGEEAFF. In nucleotides, the CDR3 is TGTGCCAGCAGTTACTCGGGAGGGTATGGGGAGGAAGCTTTCTTT.

This clone was seen once. The chain employs TRBV19 and TRBJ1-2; D is uncertain. V lost 11 bases to trimming and J lost 3 bases, with 19 bases between them. The CDR3 totals 14 residues. The germline CDR1 and CDR2 sequences are LNHDA and SQIVND (reference sequence). CDR3 protein: CARIILEVDYGYTF. Written as DNA, the CDR3 is TGTGCCCGGATTATCCTGGAGGTTGACTATGGCTACACCTTC.

The rearrangement joins TRBV19 to TRBJ2-1, with 11 bases fitting TRBD2. The junction had 3 bases not matched to a gene; V was cut back by 8 bases and J by 0 bases. Germline loops: CDR1 LNHDA, CDR2 SQIVND (reference sequence). CDR3 size: 15 residues. The CDR3 DNA is TGTGCCAGTCTAGCGGGGGGCTTCTCCTACAATGAGCAGTTCTTC. This gives the protein CASLAGGFSYNEQFF.

V is TRBV9 and J is TRBJ1-2; D is uncertain. With 0 bases removed from V and 1 base from J, the gap between germline ends came to 4 bases. Germline V gene lookup returns CDR1 SGDLS and CDR2 YYNGEE. The CDR3 contains 13 residues. The CDR3 nucleotides are TGTGCCAGCAGCGTAGGTAATAACTATGGCTACACCTTC. Translating gives CASSVGNNYGYTF.

This rearrangement joins TRBV27 to TRBJ1-6; TRBD1 might be the D (6 bases). V was trimmed by 6 bases and J by 2 bases, leaving 17 bases between them. The germline CDR1 and CDR2 sequences are MNHEY and SMNVEV (reference sequence). The CDR3 runs 17 residues. This chain's CDR3 is CASSTRGGATYNSPLHF. The DNA for the CDR3 is TGTGCCAGCAGCACCCGAGGGGGGGCGACCTATAATTCACCCCTCCACTTT.

The J gene is TRBJ2-3, the V gene TRBV3-1 (or the pseudogene TRBV3-2), with TRBD2 matching over 8 bases. V shed 1 base and J 1 base; nucleotides not matched to a gene: 4. CDR3 length equals 16 residues. The germline V gene has CDR1 LGHDT and CDR2 YNNKEL (reference sequence). CDR3 coding DNA: TGTGCCAGCAGCCAAGCCGGGGGGGTCCGCACAGATACGCAGTATTTT. This sequence encodes CASSQAGGVRTDTQYF.

The chain couples TRBV9 to TRBJ2-3; possibly TRBD2 for D (5 bases). Germline-derived CDR1 and CDR2 are SGDLS and YYNGEE. V was clipped by 0 bases and J by 5 bases, with 7 bases between them. The CDR3 runs to 13 residues. The CDR3 nucleotides are TGTGCCAGCAGCGTAGGAGGGAGAGATACGCAGTATTTT. This gives the protein CASSVGGRDTQYF. Full variable domain (outside the CDR3, taken from reference TRBV9 and TRBJ2-3): DSGVTQTPKHLITATGQRVTLRCSPRSGDLSVYWYQQSLDQGLQFLIQYYNGEERAKGNILERFSAQQFPDLHSELNLSSLELGDSALYFCASSVGGRDTQYFGPGTRLTVL.

The rearrangement joins TRBV6-5 to TRBJ1-2, with 7 nucleotides matching TRBD1. Per the germline V gene, CDR1 is MNHEY and CDR2 is SVGAGI. This CDR3 has 14 amino acids. V trimming: 2 bases; J trimming: 7 bases; junction bases outside the gene matches: 7. The CDR3 DNA sequence: TGTGCCAGCAGTTACGGCAGGGGGTCTTCTGGCTACACCTTC. This sequence encodes CASSYGRGSSGYTF.

DNA of the CDR3: TGTGCCAGCAGCTTAGTCGGACTAGCGGGAGGCACAGATACGCAGTATTTT. It specifies CASSLVGLAGGTDTQYF. V and J are TRBV11-3 and TRBJ2-3; TRBD2 aligns across 13 bases. The J segment lost 1 base and the V segment lost 1 base, leaving 2 bases of the junction unmatched. Germline values: CDR1 SGHNT, CDR2 YENEEA. CDR3 length: 17 amino acids.

The chain recombines TRBV7-8 with TRBJ2-7, with 10 bases identical to TRBD2. The CDR3 runs 16 residues. Germline assignment: CDR1 SGHVS and CDR2 FQNEAQ. V was pared by 5 bases and J by 6 bases, with 13 bases of the junction left unmatched. CDR3 residues: CASSPFSSGGAIEQYF. Written as DNA, the CDR3 is TGTGCCAGCAGCCCCTTCTCCAGCGGGGGGGCGATCGAGCAGTACTTC.

The rearrangement links TRBV19 to TRBJ1-5, with TRBD1 as a possible D gene (5 bases). Germline CDR1 LNHDA, CDR2 SQIVND (reference sequence). V lost 5 bases and J 0 bases, leaving 8 bases between the germline ends. This CDR3 has 14 amino acids. The CDR3 DNA follows: TGTGCCAGTAGTTGGGGGGTTAGCAATCAGCCCCAGCATTTT. Translated, it gives CASSWGVSNQPQHF. Looking up the rest from reference TRBV19 and TRBJ1-5 gives the full variable domain: DGGITQSPKYLFRKEGQNVTLSCEQNLNHDAMYWYRQDPGQGLRLIYYSQIVNDFQKGDIAEGYSVSREKKESFPLTVTSAQKNPTAFYLCASSWGVSNQPQHFGDGTRLSIL.

This clone has more than one count but fewer than ten. V and J are TRBV5-1 and TRBJ1-1; no definite D call. Germline CDR1 SGHRS, CDR2 YFSETQ. V dropped 6 bases and J dropped 7 bases, with 13 bases sitting between them. The CDR3 consists of 12 residues. DNA for the CDR3: TGCGCCAGCATAAGCCCTGCCGGTGAAGCTTTCTTT. Amino acids: CASISPAGEAFF.

The chain has TRBV9 and TRBJ2-7; 11 nucleotides line up with TRBD2. Germline assignment: CDR1 SGDLS and CDR2 YYNGEE. The CDR3 spans 15 residues. J was trimmed by 2 bases and V by 2 bases; bases with no gene match: 3. CDR3 DNA sequence: TGTGCCAGCAGCGTCGGACTAGCGGGTACCTACGAGCAGTACTTC. Translation gives CASSVGLAGTYEQYF. Combining the CDR3 with reference TRBV9 and TRBJ2-7 gives the whole variable domain DSGVTQTPKHLITATGQRVTLRCSPRSGDLSVYWYQQSLDQGLQFLIQYYNGEERAKGNILERFSAQQFPDLHSELNLSSLELGDSALYFCASSVGLAGTYEQYFGPGTRLTVT.

The chain is built from TRBV24-1 and TRBJ2-7; tentatively, D is TRBD1 (6 bases). The length of the CDR3 is 15 residues. V dropped 4 bases and J dropped 6 bases, with 18 bases sitting between them. Germline V CDR1 and CDR2: KGHDR, SFDVKD. The CDR3 DNA follows: TGTGCCACCAGTGACCCGGGGACAACCGGTGCCGAGCAGTACTTC. It specifies CATSDPGTTGAEQYF.

The chain has TRBV9 and TRBJ2-7; 8 nucleotides match TRBD1. Germline V lookup: CDR1 SGDLS, CDR2 YYNGEE. Trimming at V came to 0 bases and at J to 1 base, leaving 18 bases not matched to a gene. The length of the CDR3 is 20 residues. CDR3 in DNA: TGTGCCAGCAGCGTAGGCCCTTCCAGGGGGCTAGGGCCCTTTTCCTACGAGCAGTACTTC. It specifies CASSVGPSRGLGPFSYEQYF.

V is TRBV2 and J is TRBJ2-7; TRBD2 might be the D (5 bases). Germline assignment: CDR1 SNHLY and CDR2 FYNNEI. Trimming removed 5 bases from V and 4 bases from J, with 18 bases in between. The CDR3 runs 15 residues. The CDR3 loop is CASSTLAGSSYEQYV. DNA for the CDR3: TGTGCCAGCAGTACTCTAGCAGGTTCAAGTTACGAGCAGTACGTC.

This clone has a handful of counts. The genes are TRBV6-5 and TRBJ2-5; TRBD1 agrees at 7 bases. Germline CDR1 MNHEY, CDR2 SVGAGI. The CDR3 has 14 amino acids. The junction had 2 bases not matched to a gene; V was cut back by 2 bases and J by 2 bases. CDR3 residues: CASSYGTVQETQYF. The CDR3 DNA is TGTGCCAGCAGTTACGGGACAGTACAAGAGACCCAGTACTTC.